This T cell receptor beta chain was identified during a study of cytomegalovirus exposure and HLA in healthy donors. Study findings and constraints: While the bulk of TCR sequences proved rare, some public TCRs turned up in many donors. Reported results showed that the classifier diagnosed cytomegalovirus status with high specificity and sensitivity. The study put around 180 TCR beta chains on its list as cytomegalovirus-associated. A few CMV-associated chains were confirmed in vitro to be specific for CMV antigens.

The CDR3 totals 15 residues. Note on this clone: Its antigen is not identified.

Generated by immunoSEQ multiplex PCR, the TCRdb table keeps only in-frame clones and is missing some. Of some 340,000 clones listed, roughly 87% are singletons. The specimen sequenced was PBMCs. The sequence was obtained from a woman aged 25 to 39 in good health and CMV-seropositive. The chain combines TRBV21-1 with TRBJ2-1; TRBD2 is taken as the D call from the table, unchecked against the DNA. TRBV21-1 is classified as a pseudogene. This chain's CDR3 is CAIKTGTSGYNEQFF. CDR3 bases: TGTGCCATAAAAACCGGGACTAGCGGCTACAATGAGCAGTTCTTC.